Sequencing of this T cell receptor (beta chain) was carried out in a study of cytotoxic CD8 clonotypes in ibrutinib-treated CLL. V lost 3 bases and J lost 7, with 16 bases in between. Germline-derived CDR1 and CDR2 are MDHEN and SYDVKM. The CDR3 is made up of 14 amino acids. TCRdb's copy holds only in-frame clones and misses some; the assay was immunoSEQ multiplex PCR. Among approximately 70,000 clones listed, approximately 90% were seen once. The rearrangement links TRBV28 to TRBJ2-7; weak D call: TRBD2 (5 bases). Sample: PBMCs, taken after 12 months of ibrutinib treatment. This sequence was found in a human donor with chronic lymphocytic leukemia. This CDR3 is CASSFFAGTREQYF. The DNA for the CDR3 is TGTGCCAGCAGTTTCTTCGCGGGCACCCGGGAGCAGTACTTC.